The entry that follows covers one TCR beta chain sequence. What it binds is not known. These data belong to a study of OX40 agonist ivuxolimab in advanced cancers. Study overall: Ivuxolimab, which is an agonistic anti-OX40 (CD134) antibody, was administered to the patients. Hepatocellular carcinoma, melanoma, renal cell or head and neck cancer affected the dose-escalation patients. Partial responses occurred in Three dose-escalation patients, one with hepatocellular carcinoma and two with cutaneous melanoma. Regarding the study as a whole: Among the nonresponders, some also had low normalized T-cell clonal expansion.

Only in-frame clones appear in the TCRdb table, and some are missing; sequencing was by immunoSEQ multiplex PCR. The table lists tens of thousands of clones, over 75% of them singletons. Germline V gene sequence: CDR1 SQVTM, CDR2 ANQGSEA. V dropped 5 bases and J dropped 3 bases, with 14 bases sitting between them. CDR3 size: 13 residues. V usage is TRBV29-1 and J usage is TRBJ2-7, with D perhaps matching TRBD2 (5 bases). The receptor comes from an adult with an advanced solid tumor such as melanoma, head and neck, liver or kidney cancer. The sample was CD4+ or CD8+ T cells sorted from blood, taken in a trial of the OX40 agonist ivuxolimab. CDR3 nucleotide sequence: TGCAGCGTTTCTCCAGGAGGTAACTACGAGCAGTACTTC. The encoded protein is CSVSPGGNYEQYF.